The clone carrying this TCR beta chain was counted a few times. Its antigen is as yet unknown. These data come from a study of OX40 agonist ivuxolimab in advanced cancers. Study summary: It was ivuxolimab, an agonistic anti-OX40 (CD134) antibody, that patients were treated with. Hepatocellular carcinoma, melanoma, renal cell or head and neck cancer was diagnosed in the dose-escalation patients. Eligibility rules accepted prior anti-PD-1, anti-PD-L1 or anti-CTLA-4 therapy, and 30% to 40% had some. Overall study results and limits: At 0.1 to 3.0 mg/kg, CD4+ and CD8+ blood T cells expanded clonally by week 6.

TCRdb keeps only in-frame clones here, not all; method: immunoSEQ multiplex PCR. The sample lists about 52,000 clones; about 84% were seen once. V was cut by 4 bases and J by 1 base, with 10 bases left in between. Germline V gives CDR1 LNHDA, CDR2 SQIVND (reference sequence). The CDR3 covers 14 residues. The sequence was obtained from an adult with an advanced solid tumor such as melanoma, head and neck, liver or kidney cancer. The chain has TRBV19 and TRBJ1-1, with D tentatively TRBD1 (6 bases). The material was CD4+ or CD8+ T cells sorted from blood, obtained in a trial of the OX40 agonist ivuxolimab. The CDR3 sequence is CASSRDTTNTEAFF. The CDR3 DNA is TGTGCCAGTAGTAGGGACACAACGAACACTGAAGCTTTCTTT.